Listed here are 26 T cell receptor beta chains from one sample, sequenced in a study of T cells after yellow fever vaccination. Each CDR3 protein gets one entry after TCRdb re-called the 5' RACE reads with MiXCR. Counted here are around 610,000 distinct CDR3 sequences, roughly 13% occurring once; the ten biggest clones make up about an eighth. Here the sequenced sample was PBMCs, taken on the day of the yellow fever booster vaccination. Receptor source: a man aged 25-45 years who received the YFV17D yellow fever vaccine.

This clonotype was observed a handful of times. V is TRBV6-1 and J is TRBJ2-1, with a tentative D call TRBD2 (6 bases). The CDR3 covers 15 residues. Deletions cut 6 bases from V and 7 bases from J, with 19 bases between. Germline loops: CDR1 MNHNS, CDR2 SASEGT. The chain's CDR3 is CASRAGLFTRNEQFF. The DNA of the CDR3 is TGTGCCAGCAGGGCGGGACTCTTTACCAGAAATGAGCAGTTCTTC.

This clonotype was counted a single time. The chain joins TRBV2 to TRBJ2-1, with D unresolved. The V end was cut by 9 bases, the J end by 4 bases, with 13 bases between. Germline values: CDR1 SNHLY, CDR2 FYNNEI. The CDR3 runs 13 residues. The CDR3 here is CASTPLGYNEQFF. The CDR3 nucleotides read TGTGCCAGTACTCCCCTCGGATACAATGAGCAGTTCTTC.

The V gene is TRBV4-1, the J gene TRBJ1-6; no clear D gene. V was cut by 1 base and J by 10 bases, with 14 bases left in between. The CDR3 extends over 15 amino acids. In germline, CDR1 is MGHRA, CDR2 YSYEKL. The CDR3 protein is CASSQARPPSSPLHF. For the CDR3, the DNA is TGCGCCAGCAGCCAAGCCCGACCGCCAAGCTCACCCCTCCACTTT.

The CDR3 is CSASGGRETQYF. DNA of the CDR3: TGCAGTGCTAGCGGGGGGAGGGAGACCCAGTACTTC. The rearrangement links TRBV20-1 to TRBJ2-5; 7 positions agree with TRBD2. Germline V CDR1 and CDR2: DFQATT, SNEGSKA (reference sequence). J lost 5 bases, V lost 3 bases, and 3 bases had no gene match. There are 12 residues in the CDR3.

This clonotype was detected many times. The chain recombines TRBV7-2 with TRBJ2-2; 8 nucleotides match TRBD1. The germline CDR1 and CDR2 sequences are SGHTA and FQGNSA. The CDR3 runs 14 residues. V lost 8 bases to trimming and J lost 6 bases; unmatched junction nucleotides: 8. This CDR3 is CASGSRGPPGELFF. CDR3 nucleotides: TGTGCCAGCGGGTCCAGGGGGCCTCCCGGGGAGCTGTTTTTT.

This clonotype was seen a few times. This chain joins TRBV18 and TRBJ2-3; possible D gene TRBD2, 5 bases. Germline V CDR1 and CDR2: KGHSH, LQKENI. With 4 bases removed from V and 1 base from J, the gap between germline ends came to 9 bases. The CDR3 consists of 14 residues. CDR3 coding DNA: TGTGCCAGCTCACGGGAGACTGGCACAGATACGCAGTATTTT. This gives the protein CASSRETGTDTQYF.

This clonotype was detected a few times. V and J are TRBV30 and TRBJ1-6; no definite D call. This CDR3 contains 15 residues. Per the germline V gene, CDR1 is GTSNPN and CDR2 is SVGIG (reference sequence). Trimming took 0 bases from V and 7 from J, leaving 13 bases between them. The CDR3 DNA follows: TGTGCCTGGAGTGTAGATGTAGGGCCGAATTCACCCCTCCACTTT. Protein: CAWSVDVGPNSPLHF. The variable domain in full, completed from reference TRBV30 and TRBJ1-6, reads SQTIHQWPATLVQPVGSPLSLECTVEGTSNPNLYWYRQAAGRGLQLLFYSVGIGQISSEVPQNLSASRPQDRQFILSSKKLLLSDSGFYLCAWSVDVGPNSPLHFGNGTRLTVT.

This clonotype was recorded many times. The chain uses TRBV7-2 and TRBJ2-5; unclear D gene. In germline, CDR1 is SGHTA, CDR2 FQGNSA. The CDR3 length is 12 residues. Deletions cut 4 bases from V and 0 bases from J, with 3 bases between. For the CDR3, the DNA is TGTGCCAGCAGCTCGTACCAAGAGACCCAGTACTTC. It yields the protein CASSSYQETQYF.

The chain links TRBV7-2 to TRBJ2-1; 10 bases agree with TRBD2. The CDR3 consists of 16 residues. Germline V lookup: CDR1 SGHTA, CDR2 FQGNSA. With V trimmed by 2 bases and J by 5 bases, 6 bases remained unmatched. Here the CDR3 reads CASSLPSGRDNNEQFF. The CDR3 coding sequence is TGTGCCAGCAGCTTACCGAGCGGGAGGGACAACAATGAGCAGTTCTTC.

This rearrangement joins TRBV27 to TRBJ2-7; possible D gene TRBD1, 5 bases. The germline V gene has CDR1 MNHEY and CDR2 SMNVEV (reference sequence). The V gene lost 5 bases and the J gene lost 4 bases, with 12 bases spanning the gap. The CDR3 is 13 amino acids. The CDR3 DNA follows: TGTGCCAGCAGTCAGGGCCCATTATACGAGCAGTACTTC. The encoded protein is CASSQGPLYEQYF.

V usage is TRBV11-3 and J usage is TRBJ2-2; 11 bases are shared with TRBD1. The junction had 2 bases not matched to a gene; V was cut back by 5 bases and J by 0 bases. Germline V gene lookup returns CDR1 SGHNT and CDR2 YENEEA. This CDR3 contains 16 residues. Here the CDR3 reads CASSTGQGANTGELFF. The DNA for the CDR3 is TGTGCCAGCAGCACGGGACAGGGGGCGAACACCGGGGAGCTGTTTTTT.

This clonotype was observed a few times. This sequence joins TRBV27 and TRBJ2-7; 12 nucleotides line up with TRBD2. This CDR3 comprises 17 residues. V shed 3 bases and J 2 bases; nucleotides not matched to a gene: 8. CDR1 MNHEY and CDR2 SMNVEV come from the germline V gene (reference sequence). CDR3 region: CASSFLTSGSRPYEQYF. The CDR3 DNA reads TGTGCCAGCAGTTTTTTGACTAGCGGGAGTCGACCCTACGAGCAGTACTTC.

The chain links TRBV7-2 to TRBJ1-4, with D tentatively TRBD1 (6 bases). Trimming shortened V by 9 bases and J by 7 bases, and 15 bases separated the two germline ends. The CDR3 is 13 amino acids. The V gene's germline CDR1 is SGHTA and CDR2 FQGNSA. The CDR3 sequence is CASLAGVTEKLFF. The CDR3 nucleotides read TGTGCCAGTCTAGCAGGGGTTACTGAAAAACTGTTTTTT.

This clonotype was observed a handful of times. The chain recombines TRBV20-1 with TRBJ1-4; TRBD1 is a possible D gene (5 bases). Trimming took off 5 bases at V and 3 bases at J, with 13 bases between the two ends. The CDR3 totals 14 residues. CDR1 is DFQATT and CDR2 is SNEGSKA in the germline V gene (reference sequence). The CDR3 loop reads CSASRGVSNEKLFF. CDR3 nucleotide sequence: TGCAGTGCTTCAAGGGGTGTATCTAATGAAAAACTGTTTTTT.

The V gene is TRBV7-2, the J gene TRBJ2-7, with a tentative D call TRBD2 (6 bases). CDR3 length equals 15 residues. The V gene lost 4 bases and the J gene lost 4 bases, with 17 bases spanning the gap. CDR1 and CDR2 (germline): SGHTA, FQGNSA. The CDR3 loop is CASSSGGSGVYEQYF. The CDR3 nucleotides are TGTGCCAGCAGCTCCGGAGGTAGCGGAGTTTACGAGCAGTACTTC.

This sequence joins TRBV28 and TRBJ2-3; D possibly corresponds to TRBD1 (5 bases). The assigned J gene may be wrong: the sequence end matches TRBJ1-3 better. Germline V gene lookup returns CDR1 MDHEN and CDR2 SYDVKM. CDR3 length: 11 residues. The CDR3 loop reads CASSPGNPIYF. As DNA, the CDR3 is TGTGCCAGCAGTCCAGGGAATCCCATATATTTT.

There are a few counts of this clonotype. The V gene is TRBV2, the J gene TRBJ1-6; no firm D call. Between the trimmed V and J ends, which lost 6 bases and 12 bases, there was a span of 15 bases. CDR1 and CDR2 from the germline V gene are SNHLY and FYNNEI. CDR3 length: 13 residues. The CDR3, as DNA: TGTGCCAGCAGGGCCGTTCCGGGTCAACCCCTCCACTTT. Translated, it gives CASRAVPGQPLHF.

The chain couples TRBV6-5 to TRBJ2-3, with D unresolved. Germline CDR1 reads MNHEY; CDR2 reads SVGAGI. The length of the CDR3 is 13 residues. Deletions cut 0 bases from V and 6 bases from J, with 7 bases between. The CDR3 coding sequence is TGTGCCAGCAGTTACTCGATCGCGGATACGCAGTATTTT. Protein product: CASSYSIADTQYF.

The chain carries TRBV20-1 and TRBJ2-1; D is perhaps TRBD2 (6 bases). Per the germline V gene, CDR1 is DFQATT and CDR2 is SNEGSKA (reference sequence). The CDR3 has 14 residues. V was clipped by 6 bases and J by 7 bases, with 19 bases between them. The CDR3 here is CSARRELGRNEQFF. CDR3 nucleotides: TGCAGTGCCCGCCGGGAGTTAGGAAGGAATGAGCAGTTCTTC.

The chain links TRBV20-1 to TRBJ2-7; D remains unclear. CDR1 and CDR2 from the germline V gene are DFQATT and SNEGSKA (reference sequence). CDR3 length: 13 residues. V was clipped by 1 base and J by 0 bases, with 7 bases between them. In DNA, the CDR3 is TGCAGTGCTAGAGGTCGGTACTCCTACGAGCAGTACTTC. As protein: CSARGRYSYEQYF.

CDR3 nucleotides: TGCGCCAGTCAGACTGACCCAGGTGATACGCAGTATTTT. It is translated as CASQTDPGDTQYF. The genes are TRBV5-1 and TRBJ2-3; D remains unclear. V lost 8 bases to trimming and J lost 6 bases, with 16 bases between them. Germline-derived CDR1 and CDR2 are SGHRS and YFSETQ. The CDR3 is made up of 13 amino acids. Full variable domain (remainder filled in from reference TRBV5-1 and TRBJ2-3): KAGVTQTPRYLIKTRGQQVTLSCSPISGHRSVSWYQQTPGQGLQFLFEYFSETQRNKGNFPGRFSGRQFSNSRSEMNVSTLELGDSALYLCASQTDPGDTQYFGPGTRLTVL.

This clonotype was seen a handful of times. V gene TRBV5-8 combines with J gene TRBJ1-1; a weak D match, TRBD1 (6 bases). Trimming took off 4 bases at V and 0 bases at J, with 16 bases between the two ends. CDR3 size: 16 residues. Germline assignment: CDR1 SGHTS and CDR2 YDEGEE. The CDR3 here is CASSKTTGLMNTEAFF. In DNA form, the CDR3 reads TGTGCCAGCAGCAAGACGACAGGTCTCATGAACACTGAAGCTTTCTTT.

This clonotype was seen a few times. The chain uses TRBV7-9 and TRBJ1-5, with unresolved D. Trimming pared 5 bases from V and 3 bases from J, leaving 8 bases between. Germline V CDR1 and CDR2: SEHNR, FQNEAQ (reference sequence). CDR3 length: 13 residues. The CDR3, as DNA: TGTGCCAGCAGCCAAACTCCCAATCAGCCCCAGCATTTT. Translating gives CASSQTPNQPQHF.

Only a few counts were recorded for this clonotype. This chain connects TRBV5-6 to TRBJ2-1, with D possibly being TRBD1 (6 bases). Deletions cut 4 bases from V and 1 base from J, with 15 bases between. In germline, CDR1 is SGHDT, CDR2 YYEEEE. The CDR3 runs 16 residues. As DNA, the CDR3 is TGTGCCAGCAGCAGGACAGATTTACTTTCCTACAATGAGCAGTTCTTC. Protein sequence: CASSRTDLLSYNEQFF.

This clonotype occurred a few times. CDR3 amino acids: CASSPGYQSNQPQHF. For the CDR3, the DNA is TGTGCCAGCAGCCCAGGGTATCAAAGCAATCAGCCCCAGCATTTT. J is TRBJ1-5 and V is TRBV27; D might be TRBD1 (5 bases). Germline CDR1 is MNHEY and CDR2 is SMNVEV (reference sequence). This CDR3 has 15 residues. Trimming stripped 6 bases from V and 1 base from J, with 13 bases between.

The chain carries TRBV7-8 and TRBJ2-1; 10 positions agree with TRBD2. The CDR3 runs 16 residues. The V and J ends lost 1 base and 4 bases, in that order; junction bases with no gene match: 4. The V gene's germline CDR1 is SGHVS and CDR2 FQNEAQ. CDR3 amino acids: CASSLVSGRAYNEQFF. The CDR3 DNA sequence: TGTGCCAGCAGCTTAGTGAGCGGGAGGGCATACAATGAGCAGTTCTTC.